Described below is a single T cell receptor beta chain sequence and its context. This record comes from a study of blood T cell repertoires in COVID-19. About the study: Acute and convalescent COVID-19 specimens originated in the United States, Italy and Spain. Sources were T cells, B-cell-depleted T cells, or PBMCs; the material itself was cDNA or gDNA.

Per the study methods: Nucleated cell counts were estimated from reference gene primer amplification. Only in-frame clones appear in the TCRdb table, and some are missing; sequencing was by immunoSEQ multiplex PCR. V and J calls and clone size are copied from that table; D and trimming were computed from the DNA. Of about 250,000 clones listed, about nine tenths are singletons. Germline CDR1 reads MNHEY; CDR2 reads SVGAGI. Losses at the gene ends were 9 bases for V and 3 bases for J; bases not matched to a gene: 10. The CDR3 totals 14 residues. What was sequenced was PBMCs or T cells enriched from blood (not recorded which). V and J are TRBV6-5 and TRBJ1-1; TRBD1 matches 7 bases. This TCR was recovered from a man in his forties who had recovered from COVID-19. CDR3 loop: CASAPGQAHTEAFF. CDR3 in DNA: TGTGCCAGTGCCCCCGGACAGGCCCACACTGAAGCTTTCTTT.